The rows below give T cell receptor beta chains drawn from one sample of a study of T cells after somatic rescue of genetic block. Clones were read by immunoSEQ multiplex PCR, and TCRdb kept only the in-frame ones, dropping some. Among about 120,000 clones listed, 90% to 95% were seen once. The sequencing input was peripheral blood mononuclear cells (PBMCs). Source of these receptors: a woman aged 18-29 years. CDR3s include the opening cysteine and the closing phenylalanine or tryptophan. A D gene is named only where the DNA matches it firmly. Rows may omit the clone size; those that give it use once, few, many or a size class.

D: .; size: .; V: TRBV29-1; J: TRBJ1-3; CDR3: CSVRGGDIFGNTIYF; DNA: TGCAGCGTCCGAGGGGGGGACATCTTTGGAAACACCATATATTTT
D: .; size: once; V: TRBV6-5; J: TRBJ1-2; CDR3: CASSFTLRTYGYTF; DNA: TGTGCCAGCAGTTTCACCCTCAGGACGTATGGCTACACCTTC
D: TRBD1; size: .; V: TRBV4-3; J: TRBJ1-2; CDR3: CASSHETGGYGYTF; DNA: TGCGCCAGCAGCCATGAGACAGGGGGCTATGGCTACACCTTC
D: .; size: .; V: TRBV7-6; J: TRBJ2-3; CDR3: CASSPGRSSTDTQYF; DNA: TGTGCCAGCAGCCCTGGACGGTCAAGCACAGATACGCAGTATTTT
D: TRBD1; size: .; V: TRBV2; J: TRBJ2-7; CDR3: CASSEDRGHEQYF; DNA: TGTGCCAGCAGTGAGGACAGGGGGCACGAGCAGTACTTC
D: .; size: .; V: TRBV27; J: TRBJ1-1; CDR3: CASSLSASRNTEAFF; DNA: TGTGCCAGCAGTTTATCGGCAAGCAGGAACACTGAAGCTTTCTTT
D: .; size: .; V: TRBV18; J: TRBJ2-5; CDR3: CASSPPQETQYF; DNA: TGTGCCAGCTCACCACCTCAAGAGACCCAGTACTTC
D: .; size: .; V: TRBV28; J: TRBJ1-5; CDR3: CASSLTGLHQPQHF; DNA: TGTGCCAGCAGTTTAACGGGGCTTCATCAGCCCCAGCATTTT
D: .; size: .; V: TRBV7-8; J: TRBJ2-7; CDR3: CASSLAGDAYF; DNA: TGTGCCAGCAGCTTAGCGGGGGATGCGTACTTC
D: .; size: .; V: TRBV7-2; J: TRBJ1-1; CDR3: CASSLGGDTEAFF; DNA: TGTGCCAGCAGCTTAGGAGGGGACACTGAAGCTTTCTTT
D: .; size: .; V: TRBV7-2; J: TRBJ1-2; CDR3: CASSLATATPGLNYGYTF; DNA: TGTGCCAGCAGCTTAGCCACAGCAACTCCGGGACTTAACTATGGCTACACCTTC
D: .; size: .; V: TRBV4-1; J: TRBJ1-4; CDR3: CASSQGFSTNEKLFF; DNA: TGCGCCAGCAGCCAAGGTTTCTCAACTAATGAAAAACTGTTTTTT
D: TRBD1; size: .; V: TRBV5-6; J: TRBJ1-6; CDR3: CASSGTGRDSPLHF; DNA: TGTGCCAGCAGCGGGACAGGTAGGGATTCACCCCTCCACTTT
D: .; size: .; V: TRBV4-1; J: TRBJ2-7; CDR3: CASSPQTGTYEQYF; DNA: TGCGCCAGCAGCCCCCAGACGGGTACCTACGAGCAGTACTTC
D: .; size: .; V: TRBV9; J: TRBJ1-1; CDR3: CASSVGQTLAGTEAFF; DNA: TGTGCCAGCAGCGTCGGACAGACCCTGGCCGGGACTGAAGCTTTCTTT
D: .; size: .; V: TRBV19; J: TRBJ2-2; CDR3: CASKGGQTNTGELFF; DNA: TGTGCCAGTAAAGGGGGGCAGACAAACACCGGGGAGCTGTTTTTT
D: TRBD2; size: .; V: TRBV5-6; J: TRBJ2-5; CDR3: CASSWGTGGTQYF; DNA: TGTGCCAGCAGCTGGGGGACGGGAGGGACCCAGTACTTC
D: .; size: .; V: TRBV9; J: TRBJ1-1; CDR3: CASSVGTATEAFF; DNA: TGTGCCAGCAGCGTAGGGACAGCCACTGAAGCTTTCTTT
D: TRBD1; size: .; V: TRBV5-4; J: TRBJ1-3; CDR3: CASSPGQARSGNTIYF; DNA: TGTGCCAGCAGCCCAGGACAGGCTCGCTCTGGAAACACCATATATTTT
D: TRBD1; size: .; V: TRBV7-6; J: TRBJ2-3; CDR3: CASARRTGVTDTQYF; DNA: TGTGCCAGCGCCCGCCGGACAGGGGTCACAGATACGCAGTATTTT
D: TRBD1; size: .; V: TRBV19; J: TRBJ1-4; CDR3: CASSRTGVDEKLFF; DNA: TGTGCCAGTAGCAGGACAGGGGTGGATGAAAAACTGTTTTTT
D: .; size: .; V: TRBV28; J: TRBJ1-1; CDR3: CASTLWPEAFF; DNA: TGTGCCAGTACCCTTTGGCCTGAAGCTTTCTTT
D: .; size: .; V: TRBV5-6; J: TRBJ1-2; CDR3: CASSSQVYGYTF; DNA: TGTGCCAGCAGTTCACAGGTCTATGGCTACACCTTC
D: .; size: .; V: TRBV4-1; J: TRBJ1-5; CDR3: CASSQRGGGTGQPQHF; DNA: TGCGCCAGCAGCCAGAGAGGCGGGGGGACGGGGCAGCCCCAGCATTTT
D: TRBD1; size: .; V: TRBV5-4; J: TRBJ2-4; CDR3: CASSLDRRRDIQYF; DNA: TGTGCCAGCAGCCTGGACAGGCGAAGGGACATTCAGTACTTC
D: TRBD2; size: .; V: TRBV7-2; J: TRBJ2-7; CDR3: CASSLEGGGAHEQYF; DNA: TGTGCCAGCAGCTTAGAGGGCGGGGGGGCCCACGAGCAGTACTTC
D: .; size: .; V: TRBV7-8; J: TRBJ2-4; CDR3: CASSLGDGSAKNIQYF; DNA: TGTGCCAGCAGCTTAGGAGACGGCTCAGCCAAAAACATTCAGTACTTC
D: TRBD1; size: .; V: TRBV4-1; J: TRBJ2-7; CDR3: CASSQGGGTGSYEQYF; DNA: TGCGCCAGCAGCCAAGGAGGGGGGACAGGTTCCTACGAGCAGTACTTC
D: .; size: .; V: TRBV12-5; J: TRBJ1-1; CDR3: CASGLPGATEAFF; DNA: TGTGCTAGTGGGCTCCCAGGGGCAACTGAAGCTTTCTTT
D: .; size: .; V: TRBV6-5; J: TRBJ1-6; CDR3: CASSFTGAYSPLHF; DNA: TGTGCCAGCAGCTTCACGGGCGCCTATTCACCCCTCCACTTT
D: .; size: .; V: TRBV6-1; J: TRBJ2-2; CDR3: CASITYPLNTGELFF; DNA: TGTGCCAGCATCACATACCCATTGAACACCGGGGAGCTGTTTTTT
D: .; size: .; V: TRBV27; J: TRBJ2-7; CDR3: CASSLSGQSSYEQYF; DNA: TGTGCCAGCAGTTTAAGCGGACAGAGCTCCTACGAGCAGTACTTC
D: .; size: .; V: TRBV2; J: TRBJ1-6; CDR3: CASRGFGDSPLHF; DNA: TGTGCCAGCAGAGGGTTCGGAGATTCACCCCTCCACTTT
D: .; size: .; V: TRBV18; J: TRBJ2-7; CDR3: CASSLHSDGTYEQYF; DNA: TGTGCCAGCTCACTCCACTCTGACGGGACCTACGAGCAGTACTTC
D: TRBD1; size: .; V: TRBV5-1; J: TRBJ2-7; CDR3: CASSLGTGPAYEQYF; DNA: TGCGCCAGCAGCCTGGGGACAGGCCCAGCCTACGAGCAGTACTTC
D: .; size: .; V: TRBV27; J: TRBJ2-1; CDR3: CASSSQFNEQFF; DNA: TGTGCCAGCAGTTCTCAGTTCAATGAGCAGTTCTTC
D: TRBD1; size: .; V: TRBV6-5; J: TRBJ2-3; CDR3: CASSFVGQGAQYF; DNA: TGTGCCAGCAGTTTTGTCGGACAGGGGGCCCAGTATTTT
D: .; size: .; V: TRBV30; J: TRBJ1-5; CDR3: CAWSVAAGQPQHF; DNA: TGTGCCTGGAGTGTGGCCGCTGGTCAGCCCCAGCATTTT
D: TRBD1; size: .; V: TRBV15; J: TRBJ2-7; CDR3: CATSNRQGPSPSLLYEQYF; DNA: TGTGCCACCAGCAATCGACAGGGGCCGTCTCCCTCGTTGCTATACGAGCAGTACTTC
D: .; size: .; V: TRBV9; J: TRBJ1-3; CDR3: CASSVGDGSGNTIYF; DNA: TGTGCCAGCAGCGTAGGGGACGGTTCTGGAAACACCATATATTTT
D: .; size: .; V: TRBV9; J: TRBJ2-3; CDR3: CASTPVSADTQYF; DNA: TGTGCCAGCACCCCGGTCAGCGCGGATACGCAGTATTTT
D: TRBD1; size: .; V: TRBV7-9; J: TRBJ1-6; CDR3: CASSLGQGIYSPLHF; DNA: TGTGCCAGCAGCTTAGGACAGGGGATCTATTCACCCCTCCACTTT
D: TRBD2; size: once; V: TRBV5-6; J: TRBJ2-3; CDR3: CASSLLQRGDTDTQYF; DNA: TGTGCCAGCAGCTTGTTGCAGCGGGGGGACACAGATACGCAGTATTTT
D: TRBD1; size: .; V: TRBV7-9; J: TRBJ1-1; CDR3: CASNNRGAETEAFF; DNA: TGTGCCAGCAACAACAGGGGAGCCGAGACTGAAGCTTTCTTT
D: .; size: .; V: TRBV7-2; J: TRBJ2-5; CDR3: CASSLVETQYF; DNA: TGTGCCAGCAGCTTAGTAGAGACCCAGTACTTC
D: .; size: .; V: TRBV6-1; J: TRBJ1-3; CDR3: CASRPTQGSGNTIYF; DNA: TGTGCCAGCAGGCCTACTCAGGGTTCTGGAAACACCATATATTTT
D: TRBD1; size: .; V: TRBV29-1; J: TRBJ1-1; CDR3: CSVERARGLTEAFF; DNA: TGCAGCGTTGAGAGGGCCAGGGGGCTGACTGAAGCTTTCTTT
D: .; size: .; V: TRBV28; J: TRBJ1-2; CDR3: CASSLVADTYGYTF; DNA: TGTGCCAGCAGTTTAGTGGCGGACACCTATGGCTACACCTTC
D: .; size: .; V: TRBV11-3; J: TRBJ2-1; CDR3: CASSPGGPGEQFF; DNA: TGTGCCAGCAGCCCCGGGGGGCCGGGTGAGCAGTTCTTC
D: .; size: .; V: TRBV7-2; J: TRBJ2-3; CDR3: CASSLAGRITDTQYF; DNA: TGTGCCAGCAGCTTAGCGGGGCGGATTACAGATACGCAGTATTTT
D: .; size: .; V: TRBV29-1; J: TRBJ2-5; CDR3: CSVEAQVRRETQYF; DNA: TGCAGCGTTGAAGCACAGGTTAGGCGAGAGACCCAGTACTTC
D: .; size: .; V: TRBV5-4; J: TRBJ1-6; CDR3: CASSLDRNSPLHF; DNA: TGTGCCAGCAGCTTGGACAGGAATTCACCCCTCCACTTT
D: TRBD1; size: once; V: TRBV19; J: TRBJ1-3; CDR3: CAPPGTGGPGNTIYF; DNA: TGTGCCCCCCCAGGGACAGGGGGCCCTGGAAACACCATATATTTT
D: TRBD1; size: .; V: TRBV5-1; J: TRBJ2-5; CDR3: CASSLGQPQETQYF; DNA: TGCGCCAGCAGCCTGGGACAGCCCCAAGAGACCCAGTACTTC
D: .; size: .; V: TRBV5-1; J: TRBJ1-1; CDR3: CASSVTVNTEAFF; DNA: TGCGCCAGCAGCGTTACAGTGAACACTGAAGCTTTCTTT
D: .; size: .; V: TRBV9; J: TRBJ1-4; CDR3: CASSVGGGLGEKLFF; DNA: TGTGCCAGCAGCGTAGGTGGCGGCCTTGGGGAAAAACTGTTTTTT